Described below is a single T cell receptor beta chain sequence and its context. The data were taken from a study of blood T cell repertoires in COVID-19. Study-wide background: Samples came from the United States, Italy and Spain, spanning acute and convalescent COVID-19.

Repertoires were generated with immunoSEQ multiplex PCR, while TCRdb's copy carries only in-frame clones and drops some. The sample gives 250,000 or so clones, just over 85% of which show up once; around 3% is in the top ten. CDR3 length: 16 residues. CDR1 is LNHDA and CDR2 is SQIVND in the germline V gene (reference sequence). The V segment lost 3 bases and the J segment 0 bases; nucleotides outside the gene matches: 5. The clonotype originates from a woman aged 30 to 39 with active or convalescent COVID-19. The chain links TRBV19 to TRBJ2-3; 8 bases are a match to TRBD2. Sequencing input: peripheral blood. The CDR3 sequence: CASSMQRGPSTDTQYF. As DNA, the CDR3 is TGTGCCAGTAGTATGCAGCGGGGGCCTAGCACAGATACGCAGTATTTT.